Described below is a single TCR beta chain sequence and its context. Its cognate antigen is unknown. The sample comes from a study of post-analysis software for immune sequencing data. There are 17 residues in the CDR3. The germline V gene encodes CDR1 SGHTA and CDR2 FQGTGA. Germline trimming cut 5 bases from V and 0 bases from J; bases unmatched to any gene: 9. Carried by the TCR beta cDNA libraries were unique molecular identifiers. Starting from approximately 0.95 to 9.8 million T cells, the study yielded about 500,000 cDNA molecules. TCRdb recomputed calls from the PCR reads with MiXCR, one row per CDR3 protein. The data contain some 450,000 distinct CDR3 sequences, roughly 45% of them singletons. Study outcomes and limitations: The five TRBV segments detected at higher frequency in patients than in controls included TRBV5-6, TRBV5-1 and TRBV20-1. Samples from a shared batch, those prepared together, strongly co-clustered by F measure. Compared against controls, patients with multiple sclerosis displayed significantly lower normalized Chao1 diversity.

The sequence was collected from a girl aged 5-17 years with multiple sclerosis. This rearrangement joins TRBV7-3 to TRBJ2-7, with 11 bases that match TRBD2. Sequenced input: blood. The CDR3 reads CASSLGTSGPYSYEQYF. CDR3 in DNA: TGTGCCAGCAGCCTCGGGACTAGCGGACCTTACTCCTACGAGCAGTACTTC.